The next 15 T cell receptor beta chains were all read from a single sample in a study of T cell responses to AZD1222 COVID-19 vaccine. Sequencing used immunoSEQ multiplex PCR; TCRdb keeps in-frame clones, though not all of them. This table has about 110,000 clones, around 87% appearing once. Sample: peripheral blood, taken on day 0 of AZD1222 vaccination. The source of these receptors is an adult in good health.

This chain joins TRBV18 and TRBJ2-1, with D tentatively TRBD1 or TRBD2 (5 bases each). The CDR3 loop spans 14 amino acids. The V end was cut by 3 bases, the J end by 2 bases, with 8 bases between. CDR1 is KGHSH, CDR2 LQKENI, per germline. CDR3 bases: TGTGCCAGCTCACCGGTGGGGGCCTACAATGAGCAGTTCTTC. It is translated as CASSPVGAYNEQFF.

The V gene is TRBV5-4, the J gene TRBJ1-1, with 11 bases matching TRBD1. CDR1 and CDR2 from the germline V gene are SGHNT and YYREEE (reference sequence). Unmatched junction bases numbered 7, after V lost 5 bases and J lost 1 base. CDR3 size: 16 residues. CDR3: CASRRGQGAKNTEAFF. CDR3 nucleotide sequence: TGTGCCAGCAGGCGAGGACAGGGGGCTAAGAACACTGAAGCTTTCTTT.

The chain uses TRBV18 and TRBJ2-1; 8 bases line up with TRBD2. The V segment lost 1 base and the J segment 7 bases; nucleotides outside the gene matches: 6. The length of the CDR3 is 15 residues. Germline V gives CDR1 KGHSH, CDR2 LQKENI. This CDR3 reads CASSPRAGEANEQFF. For the CDR3, the DNA is TGTGCCAGCTCACCACGAGCGGGGGAGGCGAATGAGCAGTTCTTC.

V is TRBV11-2 and J is TRBJ2-7; possibly TRBD2 for D (5 bases). Per the germline V gene, CDR1 is SGHAT and CDR2 is FQNNGV. The CDR3 covers 14 residues. Trimming took off 0 bases at V and 5 bases at J, with 11 bases between the two ends. CDR3 bases: TGTGCCAGCAGCTTAGAGCGACTATGGAACGAGCAGTACTTC. Translation gives CASSLERLWNEQYF.

This chain links TRBV30 with TRBJ1-2; TRBD1 matches at 7 bases. Germline CDR1 GTSNPN, CDR2 SVGIG (reference sequence). The CDR3 length is 16 residues. V was pared by 2 bases and J by 5 bases, with 14 bases of the junction left unmatched. CDR3 protein: CAWSRQGGGRAYGYTF. In nucleotides, the CDR3 is TGTGCCTGGAGTAGACAGGGAGGTGGCCGGGCGTATGGCTACACCTTC.

V gene TRBV11-2 combines with J gene TRBJ1-2; D remains ambiguous. CDR1 and CDR2 from the germline V gene are SGHAT and FQNNGV. The CDR3 contains 13 residues. V was trimmed by 6 bases and J by 4 bases, leaving 12 bases between them. CDR3 loop: CASSSGWGYGYTF. The CDR3 DNA is TGTGCCAGCAGTTCTGGGTGGGGCTATGGCTACACCTTC. The full variable domain, its missing parts supplied by reference TRBV11-2 and TRBJ1-2, is EAGVAQSPRYKIIEKRQSVAFWCNPISGHATLYWYQQILGQGPKLLIQFQNNGVVDDSQLPKDRFSAERLKGVDSTLKIQPAKLEDSAVYLCASSSGWGYGYTFGSGTRLTVV.

The chain has TRBV19 and TRBJ2-7; possibly TRBD1 for D (5 bases). V dropped 6 bases and J dropped 3 bases, with 9 bases sitting between them. CDR3 size: 12 residues. CDR1 is LNHDA and CDR2 is SQIVND in the germline V gene (reference sequence). The CDR3 here is CASRDTHYEQYF. DNA of the CDR3: TGTGCCAGTAGGGACACCCACTACGAGCAGTACTTC.

This clone was found a few times. The genes are TRBV7-9 and TRBJ1-3; D gene uncertain. The length of the CDR3 is 13 residues. Trimming took 5 bases from V and 4 from J, leaving 9 bases between them. Germline values: CDR1 SEHNR, CDR2 FQNEAQ (reference sequence). CDR3 protein: CASSPVGGNTIYF. The CDR3 nucleotides are TGTGCCAGCAGCCCCGTTGGGGGAAACACCATATATTTT.

CDR3 DNA: TGTGCCAGCAGCTCACTCAGGGGATCAGGTGGCTACACCTTC. Its protein is CASSSLRGSGGYTF. The genes are TRBV11-2 and TRBJ1-2; D may be TRBD1 (6 bases). The CDR3 covers 14 residues. V lost 4 bases and J lost 7, with 16 bases in between. CDR1 and CDR2 from the germline V gene are SGHAT and FQNNGV.

The chain combines TRBV5-5 with TRBJ1-5, with D tentatively TRBD1 (5 bases). CDR3 length: 16 residues. Trimming took off 3 bases at V and 1 base at J, with 14 bases between the two ends. Germline lookup yields CDR1 SGHKS and CDR2 YYEKEE (reference sequence). The CDR3 protein is CASSSGMAASNQPQHF. Written as DNA, the CDR3 is TGTGCCAGCAGCTCAGGGATGGCAGCCAGCAATCAGCCCCAGCATTTT.

This clone has a handful of counts. V and J are TRBV5-1 and TRBJ2-7; 11 nucleotides agree with TRBD1. The CDR3 is 15 residues long. Trimming cost V 3 bases and J 6 bases; bases outside gene matches: 8. Germline V gene lookup returns CDR1 SGHRS and CDR2 YFSETQ. CDR3 loop: CASSSTAGQGVEQYF. The CDR3 DNA sequence: TGCGCCAGCAGCTCCACCGCGGGACAGGGGGTCGAGCAGTACTTC. Looking up the rest from reference TRBV5-1 and TRBJ2-7 gives the full variable domain: KAGVTQTPRYLIKTRGQQVTLSCSPISGHRSVSWYQQTPGQGLQFLFEYFSETQRNKGNFPGRFSGRQFSNSRSEMNVSTLELGDSALYLCASSSTAGQGVEQYFGPGTRLTVT.

V and J are TRBV9 and TRBJ2-2; D is tentatively TRBD1 or TRBD2 (6 bases each). Deletions cut 4 bases from V and 0 bases from J, with 19 bases between. Germline-derived CDR1 and CDR2 are SGDLS and YYNGEE. This CDR3 spans 18 amino acids. The CDR3 DNA follows: TGTGCCAGCAGCCCAAGGGGGGTGCTGCTTACGAACACCGGGGAGCTGTTTTTT. Its translation: CASSPRGVLLTNTGELFF. Complete variable domain (other parts from reference TRBV9 and TRBJ2-2): DSGVTQTPKHLITATGQRVTLRCSPRSGDLSVYWYQQSLDQGLQFLIQYYNGEERAKGNILERFSAQQFPDLHSELNLSSLELGDSALYFCASSPRGVLLTNTGELFFGEGSRLTVL.

This clone was detected only once. This chain connects TRBV7-9 to TRBJ2-3, with D tentatively TRBD1 (5 bases). V gave up 4 bases and J gave up 2 bases, with 16 bases separating them. The germline V gene encodes CDR1 SEHNR and CDR2 FQNEAQ (reference sequence). The CDR3 totals 16 residues. CDR3 protein: CASSSNEGQVTDTQYF. The CDR3, as DNA: TGTGCCAGCAGCTCCAACGAAGGACAAGTCACAGATACGCAGTATTTT. Full variable domain (outside the CDR3, taken from reference TRBV7-9 and TRBJ2-3): DTGVSQNPRHKITKRGQNVTFRCDPISEHNRLYWYRQTLGQGPEFLTYFQNEAQLEKSRLLSDRFSAERPKGSFSTLEIQRTEQGDSAMYLCASSSNEGQVTDTQYFGPGTRLTVL.

The V call is TRBV6-6, the J call TRBJ2-4; D ambiguous. The germline V gene encodes CDR1 MNHNY and CDR2 SVGAGI (reference sequence). Trimming took off 4 bases at V and 0 bases at J, with 10 bases between the two ends. The CDR3 covers 15 residues. DNA for the CDR3: TGTGCCAGCAGTTCCTTGGAACTAGCCAAAAACATTCAGTACTTC. Protein product: CASSSLELAKNIQYF.

This sequence joins TRBV19 and TRBJ2-2, with TRBD1 identical over 7 bases. The CDR3 runs 15 residues. From germline, CDR1 is LNHDA and CDR2 SQIVND (reference sequence). V lost 5 bases, J lost 5 bases, and 8 bases stayed unmatched. The CDR3 bases are TGTGCCAGTAGTCAACTGACAGGGCCTACCGGGGAGCTGTTTTTT. It yields the protein CASSQLTGPTGELFF.